This TCR beta chain comes out of a study of T and B cells in COVID-19 patients. As for this clonotype: The antigen remains unidentified. This may be a read error: a much more frequent sequence differs by one nucleotide.

Blood genomic DNA input for TRB amplification was roughly 220-500 ng. Study observations and caveats: Clonality of TRB repertoires was high in active COVID-19; recovery brought above-healthy diversity and richness. In COVID-19 patients, T cell receptor beta variable and joining gene use was reportedly strongly skewed.

TRB rearrangements were amplified by multiplex PCR with BIOMED2 TRB-A/B primers. TCRdb called the multiplex PCR reads again in MiXCR, with one record for every CDR3 protein. In the table there are thousands of distinct CDR3 sequences, roughly 31% of which are singletons. The sample taken for sequencing was blood. This TCR derives from a human donor with active COVID-19.

The CDR3 DNA reads TGTGCCAGCAGTACCCCTTACCATGAGCAGTTCTTC. The encoded protein is CASSTPYHEQFF. The chain has TRBV12-3 or TRBV12-4 and TRBJ2-1; no firm D call. With 5 bases removed from V and 8 bases from J, the gap between germline ends came to 10 bases. This CDR3 has 12 residues.